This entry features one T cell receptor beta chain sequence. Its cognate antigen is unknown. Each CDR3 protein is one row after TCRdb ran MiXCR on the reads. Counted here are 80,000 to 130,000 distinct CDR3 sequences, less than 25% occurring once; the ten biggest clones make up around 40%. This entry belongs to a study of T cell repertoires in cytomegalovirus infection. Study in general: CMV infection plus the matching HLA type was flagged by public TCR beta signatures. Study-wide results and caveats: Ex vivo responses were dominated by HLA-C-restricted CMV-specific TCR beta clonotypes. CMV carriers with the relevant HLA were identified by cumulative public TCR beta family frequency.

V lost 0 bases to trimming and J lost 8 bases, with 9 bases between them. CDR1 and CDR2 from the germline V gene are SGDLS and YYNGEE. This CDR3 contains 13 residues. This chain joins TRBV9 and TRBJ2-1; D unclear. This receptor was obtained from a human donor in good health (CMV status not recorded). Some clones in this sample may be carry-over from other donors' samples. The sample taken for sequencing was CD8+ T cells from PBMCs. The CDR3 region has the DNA TGTGCCAGCAGCGTAGAGTCCCCCGATGAGCAGTTCTTC. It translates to CASSVESPDEQFF.